A selection of T cell receptor beta chains follows, all from one sample in a study of response to subunit inactivated influenza vaccine. TCRdb reanalysed the RT-PCR reads using MiXCR and keeps one entry per CDR3 protein. The sample has 550,000 to 650,000 distinct CDR3 sequences, 12% seen once. The source was PBMCs from blood, collected on the day of vaccination. Source of these receptors: a man between 45 and 60 years old who received an inactivated influenza vaccine. CDR3s include the opening cysteine and the closing phenylalanine or tryptophan. A D gene is named only where the DNA matches it firmly. Clone size is not always given. Where it is, it says once, few, many or a class for expanded clones.

d_call	clone_size	v_call	j_call	cdr3_aa	cdr3_nt
.	many	TRBV5-1	TRBJ2-2	CASSSQGNTGELFF	TGCGCCAGCAGCTCCCAGGGGAACACCGGGGAGCTGTTTTTT
TRBD2	.	TRBV27	TRBJ2-7	CASSLSGRGYEQYF	TGTGCCAGCAGTTTAAGCGGGAGAGGCTACGAGCAGTACTTC
.	few	TRBV4-3	TRBJ1-3	CASSTSSGNTIYF	TGCGCCAGCAGCACCTCTAGTGGAAACACCATATATTTT
TRBD2	few	TRBV28	TRBJ2-1	CASSNSFGTSGRWGVYNEQFF	TGTGCCAGCAGTAATAGTTTCGGGACTAGCGGGAGATGGGGTGTTTACAATGAGCAGTTCTTC
TRBD2	many	TRBV10-3	TRBJ2-7	CAISGGLAYEQYF	TGTGCCATCAGTGGGGGACTAGCGTACGAGCAGTACTTC
.	.	TRBV7-2	TRBJ1-6	CASSLVGPLHF	TGTGCCAGCAGCTTAGTAGGGCCCCTCCACTTT
TRBD1	.	TRBV20-1	TRBJ2-7	CSARQGQLYEQYF	TGCAGTGCTCGACAGGGACAGCTCTACGAGCAGTACTTC
.	.	TRBV4-2	TRBJ2-7	CASSQDLAYNYEQYF	TGTGCCAGCAGCCAAGATCTAGCGTATAACTACGAGCAGTACTTC
.	few	TRBV5-1	TRBJ1-3	CASSLGAGPSGNTIYF	TGCGCCAGCAGTTTGGGGGCCGGACCCTCTGGAAACACCATATATTTT
.	few	TRBV6-2/TRBV6-3	TRBJ2-1	CASSYSGPRAYNEQFF	TGTGCCAGCAGTTACTCCGGGCCACGGGCGTACAATGAGCAGTTCTTC
TRBD2	.	TRBV12-3/TRBV12-4	TRBJ2-3	CASSLLAGALRSTDTQYF	TGTGCCAGCAGTCTACTAGCGGGGGCGCTTCGGAGCACAGATACGCAGTATTTT
TRBD1	few	TRBV29-1	TRBJ2-7	CSVVSGTGPYEQYF	TGCAGCGTTGTTAGTGGGACAGGGCCTTACGAGCAGTACTTC
.	few	TRBV18	TRBJ1-6	CASSNSGSSYNSPLHF	TGTGCCAGCTCAAATTCAGGCAGCTCCTATAATTCACCCCTCCACTTT
.	few	TRBV5-1	TRBJ1-5	CASSLTGLYNQPQHF	TGCGCCAGCAGCCTGACAGGCCTTTACAATCAGCCCCAGCATTTT
.	.	TRBV28	TRBJ2-3	CASSFRDTDTQYF	TGTGCCAGCAGTTTTCGGGACACAGATACGCAGTATTTT
TRBD2	many	TRBV4-3	TRBJ2-3	CASSQSRASGSTDTQYF	TGCGCCAGCAGCCAATCACGTGCTAGCGGAAGCACAGATACGCAGTATTTT
.	many	TRBV6-1	TRBJ2-1	CASSKATGSYNEQFF	TGTGCCAGCAGTAAAGCTACCGGCTCCTACAATGAGCAGTTCTTC
.	few	TRBV6-1	TRBJ2-7	CASSERFVSYEQYF	TGTGCCAGCAGCGAGCGGTTCGTTAGCTACGAGCAGTACTTC
.	few	TRBV4-2	TRBJ2-3	CASSADYFSTDTQYF	TGTGCCAGCAGCGCTGACTATTTTAGCACAGATACGCAGTATTTT
.	.	TRBV18	TRBJ1-5	CASSPVGIRQPQHF	TGTGCCAGCTCACCAGTCGGGATACGGCAGCCCCAGCATTTT
.	many	TRBV5-1	TRBJ1-1	CASSLDRLQGKQSNTEAFF	TGCGCCAGCAGCTTGGATAGGTTGCAGGGGAAGCAATCGAACACTGAAGCTTTCTTT
.	.	TRBV14	TRBJ2-5	CASSQDPRAQETQYF	TGTGCCAGCAGCCAAGATCCCAGAGCCCAAGAGACCCAGTACTTC
TRBD1	few	TRBV4-2	TRBJ2-2	CASSQGAGQGALSGELFF	TGTGCCAGCAGCCAAGGGGCGGGACAGGGGGCGCTGAGCGGGGAGCTGTTTTTT
.	.	TRBV4-1	TRBJ1-1	CASSPLGPRAEAFF	TGCGCCAGCAGCCCGCTAGGACCTAGGGCTGAAGCTTTCTTT